The 13 T cell receptor beta chains below were found in one sample sequenced in a study of blood T cell repertoires in COVID-19 (dated by TCRdb to 2020 to 2021). Receptor amplification or capture employed the immunoSEQ multiplex PCR assay. Held by TCRdb, this immuneACCESS table contains in-frame sequences only and omits some clones. Under half of the omission traces to an unresolved V gene where checked; the cause of the rest is unknown. This sample holds some 78,000 clones; around 80% were observed only once. Jointly, the top ten make up approximately 5.8% of the sample. Sequencing used peripheral blood. Receptor source: a man aged 55 to 70 with active or convalescent COVID-19.

DNA for the CDR3: TGTGCCAGCAGCTACCTTACTAGCGGGGGAATCCAAGAGACCCAGTACTTC. Its translation: CASSYLTSGGIQETQYF. V and J are TRBV7-9 and TRBJ2-5, with TRBD2 identical over 11 bases. The CDR3 has 17 amino acids. V dropped 4 bases and J dropped 1; count of bases not matched to a gene: 8. Looked up from germline, CDR1 is SEHNR and CDR2 is FQNEAQ (reference sequence).

The count of this clone is one. The chain joins TRBV19 to TRBJ1-1; 10 bases are shared with TRBD1. The V and J ends lost 1 base and 4 bases, in that order; junction bases with no gene match: 3. The length of the CDR3 is 15 residues. In germline, CDR1 is LNHDA, CDR2 SQIVND (reference sequence). In nucleotides, the CDR3 is TGTGCCAGTAGTATAGGTCGGGACAGGGGCACTGAAGCTTTCTTT. It yields the protein CASSIGRDRGTEAFF.

In its sample, this clone was seen once. This chain joins TRBV3-1 (or the pseudogene TRBV3-2) and TRBJ2-6; 7 bases map to TRBD1. In germline, CDR1 is LGHDT, CDR2 YNNKEL (reference sequence). The V and J ends lost 1 base and 2 bases, in that order; junction bases with no gene match: 17. This CDR3 contains 21 residues. The CDR3 sequence: CASSQVSFSRGYSAGANVLTF. The CDR3 DNA follows: TGTGCCAGCAGCCAAGTTTCGTTCAGCAGGGGGTATTCGGCTGGGGCCAACGTCCTGACTTTC.

The gene calls are TRBV30 and TRBJ1-1; TRBD1 aligns across 7 bases. CDR1 and CDR2 (germline): GTSNPN, SVGIG (reference sequence). The CDR3 consists of 13 residues. V shed 3 bases, J shed 7 bases, and the junction held 8 bases outside the gene matches. The CDR3 nucleotides are TGTGCCTGGAGCACAGGGGCTACCATTGAAGCTTTCTTT. Its protein is CAWSTGATIEAFF.

The chain combines TRBV5-4 with TRBJ2-7; 7 bases match TRBD1. The V segment lost 3 bases and the J segment 1 base; nucleotides outside the gene matches: 4. Germline V CDR1 and CDR2: SGHNT, YYREEE (reference sequence). The CDR3 has 14 amino acids. CDR3 region: CASSSKGASYEQYF. The CDR3 bases are TGTGCCAGCAGCTCAAAGGGGGCGTCCTACGAGCAGTACTTC. The full variable domain, its missing parts supplied by reference TRBV5-4 and TRBJ2-7, is ETGVTQSPTHLIKTRGQQVTLRCSSQSGHNTVSWYQQALGQGPQFIFQYYREEENGRGNFPPRFSGLQFPNYSSELNVNALELDDSALYLCASSSKGASYEQYFGPGTRLTVT.

The CDR3 here is CASSRAGQGSGNTIYF. As DNA, the CDR3 is TGTGCCAGCTCACGCGCCGGACAGGGATCTGGAAACACCATATATTTT. The genes are TRBV18 and TRBJ1-3; 8 nucleotides agree with TRBD1. This CDR3 spans 16 amino acids. Losses at the gene ends were 4 bases for V and 1 base for J; bases not matched to a gene: 6. Germline V gene lookup returns CDR1 KGHSH and CDR2 LQKENI.

This rearrangement joins TRBV27 to TRBJ2-2, with D possibly matching TRBD2 (7 bases). Trimming stripped 7 bases from V and 7 bases from J, with 25 bases between. The length of the CDR3 is 17 residues. Germline CDR1 MNHEY, CDR2 SMNVEV (reference sequence). Here the CDR3 DNA reads TGTGCCAGCACTCTCGTGGGGGGGGCCCCAAGAGGCGGGGAGCTGTTTTTT. Translating it yields CASTLVGGAPRGGELFF.

This chain connects TRBV9 to TRBJ2-7, with 7 bases identical to TRBD1. The CDR3 sequence is 14 residues long. V shed 6 bases, J shed 1 base, and the junction held 7 bases outside the gene matches. Germline assignment: CDR1 SGDLS and CDR2 YYNGEE. The CDR3 region is CASTTGTESYEQYF. CDR3 DNA: TGTGCCAGCACTACCGGGACAGAATCCTACGAGCAGTACTTC.

V gene TRBV25-1 combines with J gene TRBJ1-1; D is possibly TRBD1 (6 bases). V lost 7 bases, J lost 1 base, and 10 bases lay in between. The CDR3 runs 13 residues. From germline, CDR1 is MGHDK and CDR2 SYGVNS. CDR3 nucleotide sequence: TGTGCCAGCACAGGGGACCCGAACACTGAAGCTTTCTTT. Translating it yields CASTGDPNTEAFF.

This chain uses TRBV11-2 with TRBJ1-2; D is perhaps TRBD1 (5 bases). Germline CDR1 reads SGHAT; CDR2 reads FQNNGV. The CDR3 runs to 15 residues. V dropped 4 bases and J dropped 4 bases, with 16 bases sitting between them. The CDR3 loop is CASSSSLAGPYGYTF. CDR3 coding DNA: TGTGCCAGCAGCTCCTCGCTGGCGGGGCCCTATGGCTACACCTTC.

The J gene is TRBJ1-2, the V gene TRBV2; 7 bases map to TRBD1. Per the germline V gene, CDR1 is SNHLY and CDR2 is FYNNEI. Germline trimming cut 4 bases from V and 2 bases from J; bases unmatched to any gene: 4. CDR3 length equals 14 residues. The CDR3 loop reads CASSGMTGNYGYTF. CDR3 bases: TGTGCCAGCAGTGGGATGACAGGGAACTATGGCTACACCTTC. Variable domain in full (rest from reference TRBV2 and TRBJ1-2): EPEVTQTPSHQVTQMGQEVILRCVPISNHLYFYWYRQILGQKVEFLVSFYNNEISEKSEIFDDQFSVERPDGSNFTLKIRSTKLEDSAMYFCASSGMTGNYGYTFGSGTRLTVV.

In this sample, this clone turned up once. This chain uses TRBV7-8 with TRBJ2-3; no firm D call. The CDR3 loop spans 15 amino acids. The germline V and J ends were trimmed by 1 base and 2 bases, with 10 bases remaining between them. CDR1 is SGHVS and CDR2 is FQNEAQ in the germline V gene. CDR3 in amino acids: CASSLEISPTDTQYF. The CDR3, as DNA: TGTGCCAGCAGCTTAGAGATTAGCCCCACAGATACGCAGTATTTT.

This clone was found a few times. V usage is TRBV29-1 and J usage is TRBJ2-3; D unclear. Germline CDR1 reads SQVTM; CDR2 reads ANQGSEA. V was clipped by 2 bases and J by 3 bases, with 6 bases between them. This CDR3 region has 12 residues. DNA for the CDR3: TGCAGCGTTGAACCCACTACAGATACGCAGTATTTT. Translation: CSVEPTTDTQYF.